The clone carrying this T cell receptor (beta chain) has only one observation. Seattle researchers signed up patients amid active infection and tracked them longitudinally. The data belong to a study of blood T cell repertoires in COVID-19. Looking at the study overall: Collection of acute and convalescent COVID-19 samples took place in the United States, Italy and Spain. Nucleic acid was either cDNA or gDNA, and it came from T cells, B-cell-depleted T cells, or PBMCs.

Original processing notes: By means of reference gene primer amplification, nucleated cell counts were estimated. Generated by immunoSEQ multiplex PCR, the TCRdb table keeps only in-frame clones and is missing some. V, J and clone size are taken as reported in that table, and D and trimming were inferred from the DNA itself. The data hold 220,000 or so clones, with 80% to 85% observed a single time. The junction had 3 bases not matched to a gene; V was cut back by 5 bases and J by 3 bases. Germline CDR1 is SGHAT and CDR2 is FQDESV (reference sequence). CDR3 length: 14 amino acids. The origin of this receptor is a woman at least 80 years old with COVID-19, enrolled during active disease. Sample: peripheral blood. The J gene is TRBJ2-2, the V gene TRBV11-1; 7 bases are a match to TRBD1. The CDR3, as DNA: TGTGCCAGCAGCCTGGGACAGCACACCGGGGAGCTGTTTTTT. Translation gives CASSLGQHTGELFF.